The present T cell receptor (beta chain) was sequenced within a study of cytomegalovirus exposure and HLA in healthy donors. Those who donated were healthy bone marrow donors. No record exists of this donor's CMV serostatus. This CDR3 is 15 amino acids long. Germline CDR1 reads SGHRS; CDR2 reads YFSETQ. V gave up 3 bases and J gave up 0 bases, with 13 bases separating them. The PCR employed 60 Vbeta primers together with 13 Jbeta primers. Data came from immunoSEQ multiplex PCR; TCRdb stores just in-frame clones and leaves some out. Among around 40,000 clones listed, roughly 60% were seen once. J is TRBJ2-7 and V is TRBV5-1; the D gene is possibly TRBD1 (6 bases). The clonotype originates from a human donor in good health. The specimen sequenced was PBMCs. Here the CDR3 DNA reads TGCGCCAGCAGCTGGGGACAAGGGACCTCCTACGAGCAGTACTTC. Translated: CASSWGQGTSYEQYF.